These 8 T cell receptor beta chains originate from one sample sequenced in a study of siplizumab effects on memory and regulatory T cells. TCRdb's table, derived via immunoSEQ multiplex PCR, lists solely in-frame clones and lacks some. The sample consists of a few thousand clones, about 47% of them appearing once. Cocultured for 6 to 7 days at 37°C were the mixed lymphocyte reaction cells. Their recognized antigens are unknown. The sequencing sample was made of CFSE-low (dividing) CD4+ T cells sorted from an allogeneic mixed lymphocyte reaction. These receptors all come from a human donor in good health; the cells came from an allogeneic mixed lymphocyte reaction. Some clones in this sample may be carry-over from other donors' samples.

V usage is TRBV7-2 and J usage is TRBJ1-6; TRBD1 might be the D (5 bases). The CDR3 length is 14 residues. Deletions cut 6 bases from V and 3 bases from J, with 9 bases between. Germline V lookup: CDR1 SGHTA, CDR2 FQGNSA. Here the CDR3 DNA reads TGTGCCAGCAGTACACAGGTCTATAATTCACCCCTCCACTTT. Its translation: CASSTQVYNSPLHF.

CDR3 residues: CASRYSRTGLNEQYF. CDR3 coding DNA: TGTGCCAGCAGGTATTCACGGACAGGGTTAAACGAGCAGTACTTC. V usage is TRBV2 and J usage is TRBJ2-7; 8 bases fit TRBD1. V shed 6 bases and J 5 bases; nucleotides not matched to a gene: 12. CDR1 is SNHLY and CDR2 is FYNNEI in the germline V gene. CDR3 length: 15 residues. The variable domain in full, completed from reference TRBV2 and TRBJ2-7, reads EPEVTQTPSHQVTQMGQEVILRCVPISNHLYFYWYRQILGQKVEFLVSFYNNEISEKSEIFDDQFSVERPDGSNFTLKIRSTKLEDSAMYFCASRYSRTGLNEQYFGPGTRLTVT.

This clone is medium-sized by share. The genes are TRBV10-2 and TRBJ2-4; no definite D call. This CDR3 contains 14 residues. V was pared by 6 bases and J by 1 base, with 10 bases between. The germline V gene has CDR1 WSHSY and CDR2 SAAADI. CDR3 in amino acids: CASRTPVAKNIQYF. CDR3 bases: TGCGCCAGCAGGACCCCAGTGGCCAAAAACATTCAGTACTTC.

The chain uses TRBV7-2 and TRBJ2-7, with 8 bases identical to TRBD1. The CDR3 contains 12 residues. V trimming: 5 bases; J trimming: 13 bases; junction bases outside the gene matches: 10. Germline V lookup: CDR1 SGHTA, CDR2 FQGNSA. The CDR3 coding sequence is TGTGCCAGCAGCCCGGGGGACGCAGGGGGCTACTTC. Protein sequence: CASSPGDAGGYF.

The CDR3 protein is CASSGRADNQPQHF. As DNA, the CDR3 is TGTGCCAGCAGCGGCCGGGCCGACAATCAGCCCCAGCATTTT. The V and J genes are TRBV7-9 and TRBJ1-5; no clear D. From germline, CDR1 is SEHNR and CDR2 FQNEAQ (reference sequence). The CDR3 is 14 residues long. V dropped 5 bases and J dropped 3 bases, with 11 bases sitting between them.

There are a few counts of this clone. The CDR3 reads CASSQLQGRTGNTIYF. In nucleotides, the CDR3 is TGCGCCAGCAGCCAACTACAGGGGAGAACTGGAAACACCATATATTTT. J is TRBJ1-3 and V is TRBV4-1; the match to TRBD1 covers 7 bases. The CDR3 spans 16 residues. Germline CDR1 is MGHRA and CDR2 is YSYEKL. V was pared by 2 bases and J by 2 bases, with 6 bases of the junction left unmatched.

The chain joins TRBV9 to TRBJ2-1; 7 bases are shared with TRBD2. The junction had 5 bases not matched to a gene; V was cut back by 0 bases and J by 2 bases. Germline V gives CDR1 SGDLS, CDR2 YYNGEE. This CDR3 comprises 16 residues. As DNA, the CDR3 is TGTGCCAGCAGCGTAGGCTCCAGCGGGGCCTACAATGAGCAGTTCTTC. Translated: CASSVGSSGAYNEQFF.

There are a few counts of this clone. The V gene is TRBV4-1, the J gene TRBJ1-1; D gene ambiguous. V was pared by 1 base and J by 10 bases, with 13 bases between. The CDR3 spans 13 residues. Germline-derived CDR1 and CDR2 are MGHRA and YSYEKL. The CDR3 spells CASSQVAAWRAFF. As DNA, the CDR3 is TGCGCCAGCAGCCAAGTCGCCGCCTGGAGAGCTTTCTTT.